The clone carrying this TCR beta chain appeared a few times. The CDR3 runs 17 residues. Trimming stripped 1 base from V and 3 bases from J, with 16 bases between. The germline V gene encodes CDR1 SGHVS and CDR2 FNYEAQ. The source of the sample is a study of beta chain features in type 1 diabetes. The study reverse transcribed the entire isolated RNA, so it sequenced expressed TCRB transcripts. Generated by immunoSEQ multiplex PCR, the TCRdb table keeps only in-frame clones and is missing some. The table has 130,000 to 150,000 clones, about 8.7% seen once. The chain carries TRBV7-6 and TRBJ2-1; possible D gene TRBD2, 6 bases. Material: central memory CD4+ T cells from blood. This receptor was obtained from a man younger than 35 in good health. DNA of the CDR3: TGTGCCAGCAGCTTAGGTCTGCGGGGCGAAATCTACAATGAGCAGTTCTTC. Translating it yields CASSLGLRGEIYNEQFF.